This T cell receptor beta chain was documented in a study of shared clonotypes between healthy human individuals. Study-wide findings and caveats: Sharing of clonotypes among donors was expected to vary with sequencing depth.

Terminally differentiated effector memory CD45RA+ cells were excluded from the naive CD8 cells, which were CD45RO-negative and positively selected for CCR7. This clone appeared a single time. As yet, its antigen is unknown. The same CDR3 is also encoded by other DNA sequences in this sample. Deep level was the assay's run setting. Sorted-subset replicate PCRs used about 180 ng DNA, tens of thousands of T cell genomes. Libraries were prepared by immunoSEQ multiplex PCR; TCRdb keeps only in-frame clonotypes and omits some of them. The repertoire holds around 2,000,000 clones, with about 92% as singletons. Per germline, CDR1 MNHEY and CDR2 SMNVEV (reference sequence). CDR3 size: 15 residues. The V end lost 1 base, the J end lost 2 bases, and 9 bases lay between the germline ends.

V usage is TRBV27 and J usage is TRBJ1-5, with D unclear. The receptor's source is a man between 18 and 35 years old in good health. Some clones in this sample may be carry-over from other donors' samples. Sequencing input: naive CD8+ T cells from PBMCs. The CDR3 region is CASSLWAGGNQPQHF. The CDR3 DNA sequence: TGTGCCAGCAGTTTATGGGCCGGGGGCAATCAGCCCCAGCATTTT.